This TCR beta chain was sequenced in a study of beta chain features in type 1 diabetes. On this clone: Its antigen is not identified.

The sequenced template was cDNA made from the entire isolated RNA. Some clones are missing from TCRdb's copy, which holds only in-frame ones; the method was immunoSEQ multiplex PCR. The data hold about 700,000 clones, with around 15% observed a single time. Whole-study results and caveats: Moderate yet significant TCRB CDR3 shortening was seen in Type 1 diabetes patients in all four CD4+ subsets.

In germline, CDR1 is KGHSH, CDR2 LQKENI. The CDR3 sequence is 16 residues long. Losses at the gene ends were 3 bases for V and 4 bases for J; bases not matched to a gene: 5. Sequencing used naive CD4+ T cells from blood. The sequence came from a man aged 18 to 29 with type 1 diabetes. This chain links TRBV18 with TRBJ2-3; TRBD2 aligns across 12 bases. The CDR3 spells CASSPASGGASDTQYF. The CDR3 bases are TGTGCCAGCTCACCCGCTAGCGGGGGGGCCTCAGATACGCAGTATTTT.